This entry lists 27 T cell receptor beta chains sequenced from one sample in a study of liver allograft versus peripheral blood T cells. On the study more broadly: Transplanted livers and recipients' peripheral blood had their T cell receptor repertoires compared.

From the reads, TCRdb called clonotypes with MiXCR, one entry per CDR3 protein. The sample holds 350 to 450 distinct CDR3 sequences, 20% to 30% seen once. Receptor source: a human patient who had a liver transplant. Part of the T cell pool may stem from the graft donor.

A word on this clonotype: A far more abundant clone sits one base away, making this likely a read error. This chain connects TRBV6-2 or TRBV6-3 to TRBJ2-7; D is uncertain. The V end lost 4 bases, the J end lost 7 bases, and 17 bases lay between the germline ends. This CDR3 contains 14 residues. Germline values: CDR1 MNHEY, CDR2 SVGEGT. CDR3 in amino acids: CASSFGFGYNEQYF. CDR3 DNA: TGTGCCAGCAGTTTTGGGTTTGGGTACAATGAGCAGTACTTC.

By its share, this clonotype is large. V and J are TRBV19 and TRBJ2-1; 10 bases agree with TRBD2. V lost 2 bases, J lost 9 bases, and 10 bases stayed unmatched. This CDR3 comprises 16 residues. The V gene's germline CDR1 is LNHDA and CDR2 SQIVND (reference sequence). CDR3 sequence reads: CASSIRVEAGGGEQFF. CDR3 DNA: TGTGCCAGTAGTATAAGGGTGGAAGCGGGGGGGGGTGAGCAGTTCTTC.

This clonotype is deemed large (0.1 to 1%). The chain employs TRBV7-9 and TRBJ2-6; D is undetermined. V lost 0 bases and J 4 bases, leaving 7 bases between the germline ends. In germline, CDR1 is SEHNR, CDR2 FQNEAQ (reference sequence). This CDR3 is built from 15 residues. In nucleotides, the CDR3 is TGTGCCAGCAGCTTAGCGGTGGGAGGGGCCAACGTCCTGACTTTC. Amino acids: CASSLAVGGANVLTF.

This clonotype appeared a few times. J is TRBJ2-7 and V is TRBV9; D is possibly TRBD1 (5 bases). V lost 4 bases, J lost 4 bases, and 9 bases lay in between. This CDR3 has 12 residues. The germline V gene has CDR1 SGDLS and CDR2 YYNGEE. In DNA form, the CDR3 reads TGTGCCAGCAGCCCAGGGAATTACGAGCAGTACTTC. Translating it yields CASSPGNYEQYF.

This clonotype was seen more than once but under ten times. As DNA, the CDR3 is TGTGCCAGCAGTCCGGGTGGCGGTGAAAAACTGTTTTTT. This encodes CASSPGGGEKLFF. The rearrangement links TRBV12-3 or TRBV12-4 to TRBJ1-4; D uncertain. The V gene lost 5 bases and the J gene lost 7 bases, with 11 bases spanning the gap. The CDR3 has 13 residues.

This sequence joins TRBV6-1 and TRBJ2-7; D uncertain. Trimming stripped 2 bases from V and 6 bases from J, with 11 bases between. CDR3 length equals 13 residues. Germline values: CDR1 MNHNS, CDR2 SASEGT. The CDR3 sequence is CASSETDTGEQYF. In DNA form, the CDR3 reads TGTGCCAGCAGTGAAACAGACACGGGCGAGCAGTACTTC.

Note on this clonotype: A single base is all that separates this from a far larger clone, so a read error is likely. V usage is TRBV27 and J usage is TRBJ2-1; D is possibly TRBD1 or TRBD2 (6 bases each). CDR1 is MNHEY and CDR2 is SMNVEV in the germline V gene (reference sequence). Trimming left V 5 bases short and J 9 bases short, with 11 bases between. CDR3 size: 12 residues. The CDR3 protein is CASSPGDTEQFF. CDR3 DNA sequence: TGTGCCAGCAGTCCGGGGGACACTGAGCAGTTCTTC.

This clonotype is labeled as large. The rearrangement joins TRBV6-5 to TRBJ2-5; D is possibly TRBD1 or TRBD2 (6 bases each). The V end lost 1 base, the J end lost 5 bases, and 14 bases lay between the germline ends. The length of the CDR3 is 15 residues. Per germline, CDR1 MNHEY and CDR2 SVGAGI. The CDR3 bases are TGTGCCAGCAGTTACTTTGGGGGCGCGGGGGAGACCCAGTACTTC. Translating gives CASSYFGGAGETQYF.

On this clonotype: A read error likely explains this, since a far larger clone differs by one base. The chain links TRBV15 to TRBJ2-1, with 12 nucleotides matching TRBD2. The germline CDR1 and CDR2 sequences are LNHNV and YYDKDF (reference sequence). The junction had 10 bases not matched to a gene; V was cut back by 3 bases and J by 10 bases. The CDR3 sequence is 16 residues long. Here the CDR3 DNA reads TGTGCCACCAGCAGCAGACTAGCGGGGGTCACCTACGAGCAGTTCTTC. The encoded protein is CATSSRLAGVTYEQFF.

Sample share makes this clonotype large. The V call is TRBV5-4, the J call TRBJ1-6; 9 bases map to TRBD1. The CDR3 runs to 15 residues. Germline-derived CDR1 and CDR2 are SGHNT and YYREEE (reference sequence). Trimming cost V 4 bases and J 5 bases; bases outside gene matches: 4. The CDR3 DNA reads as TGTGCCAGCAGCCGGGACAGGGTGGATAATTCACCCCTCCACTTT. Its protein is CASSRDRVDNSPLHF.

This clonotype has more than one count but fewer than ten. CDR3 DNA: TGTGCCAGCAGCTTTCTGGGATACGAGCAGTACTTC. The encoded protein is CASSFLGYEQYF. The chain is built from TRBV13 and TRBJ2-7; D remains unclear. Trimming stripped 3 bases from V and 4 bases from J, with 7 bases between. Germline CDR1 and CDR2: PRHDT and FYEKMQ (reference sequence). This CDR3 contains 12 residues.

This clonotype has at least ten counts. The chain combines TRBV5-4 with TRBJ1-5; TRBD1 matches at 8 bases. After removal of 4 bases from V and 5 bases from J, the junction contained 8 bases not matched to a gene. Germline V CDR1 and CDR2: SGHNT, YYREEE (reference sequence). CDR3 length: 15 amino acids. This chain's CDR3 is CASSSDRGTDQPQHF. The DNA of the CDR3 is TGTGCCAGCAGCAGTGACAGGGGAACTGATCAGCCCCAGCATTTT.

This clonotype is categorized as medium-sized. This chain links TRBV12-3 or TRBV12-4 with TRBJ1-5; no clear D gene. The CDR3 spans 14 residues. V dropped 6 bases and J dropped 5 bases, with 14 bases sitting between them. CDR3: CASSHSWADQPQHF. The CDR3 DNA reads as TGTGCCAGCAGCCACAGTTGGGCGGATCAGCCCCAGCATTTT.

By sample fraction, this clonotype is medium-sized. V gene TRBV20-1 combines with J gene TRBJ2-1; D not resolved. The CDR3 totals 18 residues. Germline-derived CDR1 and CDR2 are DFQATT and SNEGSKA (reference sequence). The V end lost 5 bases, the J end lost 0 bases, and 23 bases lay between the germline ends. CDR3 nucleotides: TGCAGTGCTCCTGCCCGGCCCGACACAGCCAGCTCCTACAATGAGCAGTTCTTC. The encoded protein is CSAPARPDTASSYNEQFF.

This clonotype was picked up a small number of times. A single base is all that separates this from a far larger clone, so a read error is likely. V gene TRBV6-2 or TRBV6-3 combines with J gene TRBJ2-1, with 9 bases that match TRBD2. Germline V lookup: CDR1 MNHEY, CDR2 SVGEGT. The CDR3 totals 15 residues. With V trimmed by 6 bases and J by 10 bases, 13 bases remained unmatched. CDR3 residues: CASSPHVAGVYEQFF. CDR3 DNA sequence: TGTGCCAGCAGCCCCCATGTAGCGGGAGTATACGAGCAGTTCTTC.

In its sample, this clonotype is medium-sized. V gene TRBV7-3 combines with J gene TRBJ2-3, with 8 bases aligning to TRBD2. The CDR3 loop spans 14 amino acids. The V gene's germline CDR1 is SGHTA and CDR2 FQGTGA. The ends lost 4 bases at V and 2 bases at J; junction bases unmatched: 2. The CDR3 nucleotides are TGTGCCAGCAGCTCAGGACTAGCCACAGATACGCAGTATTTT. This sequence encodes CASSSGLATDTQYF.

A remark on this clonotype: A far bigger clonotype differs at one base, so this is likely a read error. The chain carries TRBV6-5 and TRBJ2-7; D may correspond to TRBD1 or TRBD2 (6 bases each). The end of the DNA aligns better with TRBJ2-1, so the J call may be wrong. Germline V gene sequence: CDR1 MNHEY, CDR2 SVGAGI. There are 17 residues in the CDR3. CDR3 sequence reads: CANSYSIPGASRNEQFF. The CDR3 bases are TGTGCCAACAGTTACTCGATTCCGGGGGCCTCCCGCAATGAGCAGTTCTTC.

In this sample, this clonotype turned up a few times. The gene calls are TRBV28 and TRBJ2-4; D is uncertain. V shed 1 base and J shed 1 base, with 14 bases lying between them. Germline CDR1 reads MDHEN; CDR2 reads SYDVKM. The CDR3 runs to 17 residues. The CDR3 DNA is TGTGCCAGCAGTTTATCTGGCCCGTTTGAGGCCAAAAACATTCAGTACTTC. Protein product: CASSLSGPFEAKNIQYF.

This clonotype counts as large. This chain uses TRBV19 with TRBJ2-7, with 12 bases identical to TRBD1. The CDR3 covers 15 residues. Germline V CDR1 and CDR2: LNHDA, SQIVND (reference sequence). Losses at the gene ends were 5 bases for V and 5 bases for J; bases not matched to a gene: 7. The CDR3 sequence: CASSVLGTGGDEQYF. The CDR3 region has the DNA TGTGCCAGTAGTGTCCTAGGGACAGGGGGCGACGAGCAGTACTTC.

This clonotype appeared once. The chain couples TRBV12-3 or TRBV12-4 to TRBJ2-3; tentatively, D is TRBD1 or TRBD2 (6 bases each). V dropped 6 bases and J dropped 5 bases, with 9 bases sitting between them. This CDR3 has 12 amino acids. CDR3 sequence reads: CASSRGGDTQYF. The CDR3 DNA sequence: TGTGCCAGCAGCAGGGGAGGAGATACGCAGTATTTT.

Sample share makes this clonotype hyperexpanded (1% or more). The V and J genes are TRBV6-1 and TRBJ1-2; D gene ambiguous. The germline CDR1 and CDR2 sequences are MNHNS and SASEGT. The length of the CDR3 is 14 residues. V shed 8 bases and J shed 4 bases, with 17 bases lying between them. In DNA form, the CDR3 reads TGTGCCAGCTCCCTCATCCACGAGGTCTATGGCTACACCTTC. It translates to CASSLIHEVYGYTF.

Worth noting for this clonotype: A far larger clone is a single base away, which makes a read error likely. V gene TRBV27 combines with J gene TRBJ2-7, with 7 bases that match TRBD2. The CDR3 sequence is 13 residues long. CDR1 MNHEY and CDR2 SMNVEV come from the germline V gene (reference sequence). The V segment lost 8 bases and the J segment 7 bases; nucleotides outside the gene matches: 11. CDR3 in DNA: TGTGCCAGCCTTGGACTAGTCCCCCGTGAGCAGTACTTC. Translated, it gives CASLGLVPREQYF.

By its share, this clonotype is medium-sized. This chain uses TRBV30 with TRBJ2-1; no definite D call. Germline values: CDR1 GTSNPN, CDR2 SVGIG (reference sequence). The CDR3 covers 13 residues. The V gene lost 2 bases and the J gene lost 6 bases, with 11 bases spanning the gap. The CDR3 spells CAWSLMTFNEQFF. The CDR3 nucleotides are TGTGCCTGGAGTCTAATGACATTCAATGAGCAGTTCTTC.

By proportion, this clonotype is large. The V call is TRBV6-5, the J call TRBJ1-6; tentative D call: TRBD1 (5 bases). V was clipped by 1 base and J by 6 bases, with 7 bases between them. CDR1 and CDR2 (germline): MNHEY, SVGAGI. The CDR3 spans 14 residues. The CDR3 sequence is CASSYLGVNSPLHF. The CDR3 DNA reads TGTGCCAGCAGTTACTTGGGGGTTAATTCACCCCTCCACTTT.

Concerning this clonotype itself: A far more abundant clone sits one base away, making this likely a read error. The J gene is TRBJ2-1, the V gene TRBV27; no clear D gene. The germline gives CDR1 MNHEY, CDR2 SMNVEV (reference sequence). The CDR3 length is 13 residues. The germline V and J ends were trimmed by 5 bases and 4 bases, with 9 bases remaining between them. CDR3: CASSDPGYNEQFF. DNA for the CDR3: TGTGCCAGCAGTGATCCTGGGTACAATGAGCAGTTCTTC.

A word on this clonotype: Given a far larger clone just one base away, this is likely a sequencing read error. The CDR3, as DNA: TGTGCCAGCAGTTACGGCAGGGACTACGAGCAGTACTTC. Translation: CASSYGRDYEQYF. The chain couples TRBV6-6 to TRBJ2-7, with D maybe TRBD1 (5 bases). Germline V gene lookup returns CDR1 MNHNY and CDR2 SVGAGI (reference sequence). The CDR3 totals 13 residues. The germline V and J ends were trimmed by 2 bases and 3 bases, with 8 bases remaining between them.

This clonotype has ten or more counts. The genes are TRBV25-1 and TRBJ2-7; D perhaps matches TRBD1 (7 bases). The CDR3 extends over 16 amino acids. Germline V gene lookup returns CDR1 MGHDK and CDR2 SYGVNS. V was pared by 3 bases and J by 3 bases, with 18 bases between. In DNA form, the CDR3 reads TGTGCCAGCAGTGATCCGGAGGGACAGATTGACTACGAGCAGTACTTC. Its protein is CASSDPEGQIDYEQYF.